A selection of T cell receptor beta chains follows, all from one sample in a study of T-cell reconstitution after alpha-beta-depleted transplantation in children. TCRdb reprocessed the PCR reads with MiXCR, giving one entry per CDR3 protein. The table includes approximately 100,000 distinct CDR3 sequences, about 12% detected once. The sequences come from PBMCs from the stem cell graft donor, collected from the stem cell graft. Every receptor here comes from a human donor who donated a stem cell graft to a child with inherited bone marrow failure. Both conserved end residues are part of each CDR3. A D gene is named only where the DNA matches it firmly.

TRBJ1-1 - TRBV29-1 CSVLGRVNTEAFF
TRBJ2-1 TRBD1 TRBV5-1 CASSLGRQGRGNEQFF
TRBJ2-3 TRBD2 TRBV11-1 CASSPRQLAGDLTDTQYF
TRBJ2-1 TRBD1 TRBV5-4 CASSSGPGQAEDEQFF
TRBJ1-2 - TRBV6-1 CASSEAGGGFNGYTF
TRBJ2-5 - TRBV7-9 CASSLMDQETQYF
TRBJ2-5 - TRBV10-3 CAISEEGGGRQETQYF
TRBJ2-6 - TRBV7-2 CASSLDRGAHSGANVLTF
TRBJ1-1 - TRBV5-1 CASSLFGGWDTEAFF
TRBJ2-1 - TRBV20-1 CSTTSLAGSYNEQFF
TRBJ2-6 - TRBV6-1 CASSSAGSGANVLTF
TRBJ1-1 - TRBV29-1 CSVEHSRGTEAFF
TRBJ2-1 TRBD1 TRBV7-2 CASSPDRGYNEQFF
TRBJ2-1 - TRBV9 CASSVDAGPYNEQFF
TRBJ2-1 - TRBV27 CASSLYDRYNEQFF
TRBJ2-3 - TRBV9 CASSVGEVIGSDTQYF
TRBJ2-7 TRBD2 TRBV10-3 CAISDYPGLAGSHEQYF
TRBJ2-3 TRBD2 TRBV4-1 CASSQADSGGTDTQYF
TRBJ1-1 - TRBV5-4 CASRSGPSVSEAFF
TRBJ2-2 - TRBV7-2 CASSLLMGGTNTGELFF
TRBJ1-1 TRBD1 TRBV29-1 CSVGPGQAVYEAFF
TRBJ2-1 TRBD2 TRBV7-2 CAIRGGEIYNEQFF
TRBJ2-2 - TRBV5-8 CASSDGTLRGGELFF
TRBJ2-3 - TRBV28 CASTRSYGQTDTQYF
TRBJ2-7 TRBD1 TRBV27 CASRPGQGLFYEQYF
TRBJ1-2 - TRBV5-6 CASIQKFFGADGYTF
TRBJ2-1 TRBD1 TRBV4-3 CASSQDRGTGLDEQFF
TRBJ1-4 - TRBV20-1 CSARDMGETNEKLFF
TRBJ2-7 - TRBV7-2 CASSFQRVYEQYF
TRBJ2-2 - TRBV5-1 CASSLELSITGELFF
TRBJ2-5 TRBD1 TRBV5-1 CASSLGGKGARETQYF
TRBJ2-5 TRBD1 TRBV5-1 CARPDRKRKRTQYF
TRBJ2-7 - TRBV20-1 CSALDSKREQYF
TRBJ1-1 - TRBV27 CASSFFWPLNTEAFF
TRBJ2-7 - TRBV5-1 CASSASYEQYF
TRBJ2-4 - TRBV6-2/TRBV6-3 CASSLTLRGTQYF
TRBJ1-1 - TRBV18 CASSPQAGVAFF
TRBJ1-5 - TRBV3-1 CASSQGQGNQPQHF
TRBJ2-1 TRBD2 TRBV2 CASSPGGEGFF
TRBJ2-3 TRBD2 TRBV4-2 CASSQGLAGVVDTQYF
TRBJ2-1 TRBD2 TRBV29-1 CSVFLAGRSYNEQFF
TRBJ2-3 - TRBV27 CASSLLGRQNTDTQYF
TRBJ2-5 - TRBV4-3 CASSQDSFKTQYF
TRBJ1-6 TRBD1 TRBV6-2/TRBV6-3 CASGTGPNSPLHF
TRBJ2-7 - TRBV7-9 CASSLVGLEQYF
TRBJ2-3 - TRBV12-3/TRBV12-4 CASSLQGIGTDTQYF
TRBJ2-7 - TRBV7-2 CASSADRYEQYF
TRBJ1-2 - TRBV5-6 CASSLGRAGDYGYTF
TRBJ2-1 - TRBV19 CASSIGSNEQFF
TRBJ1-4 TRBD1 TRBV5-1 CASSDPQGESEKLFF
TRBJ2-7 TRBD1 TRBV14 CASSQGVGQPSYEQYF
TRBJ1-5 - TRBV27 CASSPGGAPGNQPQHF
TRBJ1-5 TRBD1 TRBV19 CASTRGQGGNQPQHF
TRBJ2-7 TRBD1 TRBV20-1 CSADKLQGEYEQYF
TRBJ1-1 TRBD1 TRBV27 CASKSTGTGGGGKEAFF
TRBJ2-5 TRBD2 TRBV20-1 CSARLAGMETQYF
TRBJ2-3 - TRBV20-1 CSARGGRITDTQYF